One and the same sample provided the 28 T cell receptor beta chains below, sequenced in a study of liver allograft versus peripheral blood T cells. Study summary: Within transplanted livers, the T cell receptor repertoires were examined and compared against the repertoires present in the peripheral blood of liver transplant recipients.

TCRdb called the reads again in MiXCR, with one record for every CDR3 protein. This sample yields some 9,200 distinct CDR3 sequences, of which 25% to 30% are seen a single time; roughly 8.3% belongs to the top ten. These receptors originate from a human patient who had a liver transplant. T cells may partly derive from the graft donor.

This clonotype is labeled as medium-sized (0.01 to 0.1%). The chain recombines TRBV24-1 with TRBJ1-1; a weak D match, TRBD1 (6 bases). V was shortened by 11 bases and J by 1 base, with 22 bases between the two germline ends. The CDR3 extends over 16 amino acids. The germline gives CDR1 KGHDR, CDR2 SFDVKD. Here the CDR3 reads CARVMGAVERNTEAFF. The DNA of the CDR3 is TGTGCCAGGGTCATGGGGGCGGTAGAACGGAACACTGAAGCTTTCTTT.

The chain employs TRBV28 and TRBJ1-1, with a tentative D call TRBD1 (5 bases). The CDR3 loop spans 17 amino acids. Germline V lookup: CDR1 MDHEN, CDR2 SYDVKM. V was clipped by 0 bases and J by 0 bases, with 14 bases between them. The CDR3 nucleotides read TGTGCCAGCAGTTTATGGAACAGGCTCCTCGTGAACACTGAAGCTTTCTTT. Its translation is CASSLWNRLLVNTEAFF.

This clonotype was counted many times. The chain employs TRBV6-1 and TRBJ1-1; D perhaps matches TRBD1 (5 bases). Germline-derived CDR1 and CDR2 are MNHNS and SASEGT. The CDR3 runs to 13 residues. The V end was cut by 6 bases, the J end by 4 bases, with 12 bases between. The DNA for the CDR3 is TGTGCCAGCAGAGTACCAGGGCCCACTGAAGCTTTCTTT. Amino acids: CASRVPGPTEAFF.

The J gene is TRBJ1-2, the V gene TRBV19; no firm D call. The V gene's germline CDR1 is LNHDA and CDR2 SQIVND (reference sequence). Between the trimmed V and J ends, which lost 7 bases and 1 base, there was a span of 7 bases. The CDR3 sequence is 12 residues long. The CDR3 bases are TGTGCCAGTAAAGACGGTAACTATGGCTACACCTTC. Its protein product is CASKDGNYGYTF.

Notes on this clonotype: A read error may explain this, as a much larger clone is one base away. V gene TRBV6-5 combines with J gene TRBJ2-3; no firm D call. CDR1 is MNHEY and CDR2 is SVGAGI in the germline V gene. The CDR3 extends over 15 amino acids. V lost 6 bases, J lost 6 bases, and 19 bases lay in between. CDR3 loop: CASSTVPSQLDTQYF. Here the CDR3 DNA reads TGTGCCAGCAGCACCGTCCCGTCCCAGCTGGATACGCAGTATTTT.

By frequency in the sample, this clonotype is medium-sized (0.01 to 0.1%). The rearrangement uses TRBV29-1 and TRBJ1-1; D unresolved. CDR3 size: 12 residues. Trimming removed 5 bases from V and 1 base from J, with 8 bases in between. CDR1 SQVTM and CDR2 ANQGSEA come from the germline V gene. DNA for the CDR3: TGCAGCGTTCTACGGCAGAACACTGAAGCTTTCTTT. Translated, it gives CSVLRQNTEAFF.

This clonotype was seen many times. V is TRBV6-6 and J is TRBJ2-7; 8 nucleotides agree with TRBD2. Germline CDR1 and CDR2: MNHNY and SVGAGI (reference sequence). V shed 8 bases and J 3 bases; nucleotides not matched to a gene: 6. The CDR3 covers 13 residues. This chain's CDR3 is CASGGGPYYEQYF. The CDR3, as DNA: TGTGCCAGCGGCGGGGGGCCATACTACGAGCAGTACTTC.

The chain employs TRBV9 and TRBJ2-7; 8 bases align to TRBD1. The CDR3 totals 13 residues. The V and J ends lost 2 bases and 5 bases, in that order; junction bases with no gene match: 3. Germline V CDR1 and CDR2: SGDLS, YYNGEE. The CDR3 nucleotides read TGTGCCAGCAGCGTTGGACAGGGCCACGAGCAGTACTTC. Residues: CASSVGQGHEQYF.

The chain couples TRBV7-2 to TRBJ1-1, with 9 bases lining up with TRBD1. V was pared by 8 bases and J by 5 bases, with 6 bases of the junction left unmatched. This CDR3 has 13 residues. CDR1 and CDR2 (germline): SGHTA, FQGNSA. The CDR3 reads CASDRGQGTEAFF. In DNA, the CDR3 is TGTGCCAGCGATAGGGGACAGGGAACTGAAGCTTTCTTT.

By sample share, this clonotype is medium-sized. The DNA of the CDR3 is TGTGCCAGTAGCCAGGGGACTTCTAATGAAAAACTGTTTTTT. This translates into CASSQGTSNEKLFF. This chain uses TRBV19 with TRBJ1-4; maybe TRBD1 (6 bases). The CDR3 is made up of 14 amino acids. Germline lookup yields CDR1 LNHDA and CDR2 SQIVND (reference sequence). V gave up 6 bases and J gave up 3 bases, with 11 bases separating them.

This clonotype appeared a few times. V usage is TRBV28 and J usage is TRBJ2-5; 10 bases match TRBD1. V gave up 3 bases and J gave up 5 bases; unmatched junction bases: 6. Looked up from germline, CDR1 is MDHEN and CDR2 is SYDVKM. The CDR3 loop spans 15 amino acids. CDR3 in amino acids: CASSFGTGVGETQYF. Written as DNA, the CDR3 is TGTGCCAGCAGTTTTGGGACAGGGGTTGGCGAGACCCAGTACTTC.

The chain employs TRBV3-1 and TRBJ2-2; no reliable D call. The CDR3 consists of 16 residues. Germline assignment: CDR1 LGHDT and CDR2 YNNKEL (reference sequence). Trimming pared 1 base from V and 3 bases from J, leaving 12 bases between. CDR3 nucleotide sequence: TGTGCCAGCAGCCAAGCTGGCCTAGAGTACACCGGGGAGCTGTTTTTT. Translated: CASSQAGLEYTGELFF.

This clonotype is categorized as medium-sized (0.01 to 0.1%). This rearrangement joins TRBV7-2 to TRBJ1-5; 11 bases are a match to TRBD1. V lost 5 bases, J lost 7 bases, and 7 bases stayed unmatched. This CDR3 contains 15 residues. CDR1 and CDR2 (germline): SGHTA, FQGNSA. CDR3 residues: CASSTRTGGIQPQHF. DNA of the CDR3: TGTGCCAGCAGCACACGGACAGGGGGCATCCAGCCCCAGCATTTT.

The V call is TRBV7-2, the J call TRBJ2-7; D may be TRBD2 (6 bases). Per germline, CDR1 SGHTA and CDR2 FQGNSA. Trimming left V 5 bases short and J 0 bases short, with 14 bases between. The CDR3 loop spans 15 amino acids. The CDR3 sequence is CASSPSSDYSYEQYF. The CDR3 bases are TGTGCCAGCAGCCCCTCCTCGGACTACTCCTACGAGCAGTACTTC. Filled out from reference TRBV7-2 and TRBJ2-7, the complete variable domain reads GAGVSQSPSNKVTEKGKDVELRCDPISGHTALYWYRQSLGQGLEFLIYFQGNSAPDKSGLPSDRFSAERTGGSVSTLTIQRTQQEDSAVYLCASSPSSDYSYEQYFGPGTRLTVT.

This chain connects TRBV20-1 to TRBJ2-7; TRBD2 matches at 11 bases. With 0 bases clipped from V and 0 bases from J, the junction kept 10 bases outside the gene matches. This CDR3 spans 18 amino acids. Per germline, CDR1 DFQATT and CDR2 SNEGSKA (reference sequence). Here the CDR3 DNA reads TGCAGTGCTAGAGATCTTCCTAGCGGGAGGCATATCTCCTACGAGCAGTACTTC. It translates to CSARDLPSGRHISYEQYF.

The sample holds a few counts of this clonotype. The gene calls are TRBV28 and TRBJ2-3; 10 bases fit TRBD1. Germline assignment: CDR1 MDHEN and CDR2 SYDVKM. V was clipped by 4 bases and J by 6 bases; unmatched bases: 4. The CDR3 has 14 amino acids. CDR3 protein: CASSSGTGVDTQYF. The CDR3 DNA reads as TGTGCCAGCAGTTCCGGGACAGGGGTCGATACGCAGTATTTT. Together with reference TRBV28 and TRBJ2-3, the CDR3 gives the full variable domain: DVKVTQSSRYLVKRTGEKVFLECVQDMDHENMFWYRQDPGLGLRLIYFSYDVKMKEKGDIPEGYSVSREKKERFSLILESASTNQTSMYLCASSSGTGVDTQYFGPGTRLTVL.

The CDR3 DNA follows: TGTGCCAGCTCACCCTCCACAGGGGAGAACACTGAAGCTTTCTTT. Translation: CASSPSTGENTEAFF. The chain combines TRBV18 with TRBJ1-1; 7 nucleotides agree with TRBD1. The length of the CDR3 is 15 residues. V was clipped by 3 bases and J by 1 base; unmatched bases: 5. Per germline, CDR1 KGHSH and CDR2 LQKENI.

This clonotype has at least ten counts. The chain carries TRBV6-1 and TRBJ2-7, with 10 bases lining up with TRBD1. Germline loops: CDR1 MNHNS, CDR2 SASEGT. V was pared by 6 bases and J by 4 bases, with 12 bases of the junction left unmatched. The CDR3 spans 16 residues. CDR3: CASRPRGQGGGYEQYF. CDR3 DNA sequence: TGTGCCAGCAGACCAAGAGGACAGGGGGGCGGATACGAGCAGTACTTC.

This clonotype was found many times. The J gene is TRBJ1-2, the V gene TRBV30; 9 nucleotides line up with TRBD1. CDR1 and CDR2 (germline): GTSNPN, SVGIG (reference sequence). CDR3 length: 16 amino acids. With V trimmed by 4 bases and J by 2 bases, 11 bases remained unmatched. The CDR3 region has the DNA TGTGCCTGGAACCCACAGGGGGCGTCTGTAAACTATGGCTACACCTTC. Translation: CAWNPQGASVNYGYTF.

The chain links TRBV9 to TRBJ2-2; TRBD1 matches at 7 bases. The ends lost 6 bases at V and 4 bases at J; junction bases unmatched: 6. Germline V gene sequence: CDR1 SGDLS, CDR2 YYNGEE. This CDR3 comprises 14 residues. The CDR3 DNA is TGTGCCAGCAACGGCTACAGGGGCACCGGGGAGCTGTTTTTT. Protein sequence: CASNGYRGTGELFF.

In this sample, this clonotype turned up many times. This chain joins TRBV7-3 and TRBJ2-3, with 15 positions matching TRBD2. CDR3 length: 16 amino acids. Trimming cost V 3 bases and J 3 bases; bases outside gene matches: 1. Germline V gene sequence: CDR1 SGHTA, CDR2 FQGTGA. CDR3 sequence: CASSFGLAGGTDTQYF. The CDR3 bases are TGTGCCAGCAGCTTTGGACTAGCGGGAGGGACAGATACGCAGTATTTT.

This clonotype is medium-sized. Written as DNA, the CDR3 is TGTGCCAGCAGTTACTCGAGTTACAGGGCGGCGCGGGAAACCGGGGAGCTGTTTTTT. Protein sequence: CASSYSSYRAARETGELFF. This chain uses TRBV6-5 with TRBJ2-2; tentatively, D is TRBD1 or TRBD2 (6 bases each). The germline gives CDR1 MNHEY, CDR2 SVGAGI. The CDR3 extends over 19 amino acids. V lost 0 bases and J lost 5, with 22 bases in between.

This clonotype was observed a single time. The rearrangement links TRBV19 to TRBJ1-5, with D perhaps matching TRBD1 (6 bases). CDR1 is LNHDA, CDR2 SQIVND, per germline (reference sequence). The CDR3 length is 15 residues. Trimming took 3 bases from V and 2 from J, leaving 11 bases between them. CDR3 DNA: TGTGCCAGTAGTATCAACAGGGAGGGCAATCAGCCCCAGCATTTT. It encodes CASSINREGNQPQHF.

This clonotype is medium-sized. The chain uses TRBV27 and TRBJ1-2; D not certain. The germline V gene encodes CDR1 MNHEY and CDR2 SMNVEV (reference sequence). The V and J ends lost 6 bases and 0 bases respectively, with 11 bases between them. The CDR3 spans 14 residues. The CDR3 DNA follows: TGTGCCAGCAGGGGGAGCCCCACTAACTATGGCTACACCTTC. Its translation: CASRGSPTNYGYTF.

This clonotype ranks as medium-sized. This chain connects TRBV18 to TRBJ1-2; 9 bases are a match to TRBD1. The trim removed 4 bases at V and 7 bases at J, leaving 7 bases unmatched. Germline V gives CDR1 KGHSH, CDR2 LQKENI. The CDR3 length is 14 residues. CDR3: CASSHRDRDSGYTF. Written as DNA, the CDR3 is TGTGCCAGCTCACACCGGGACAGGGATTCTGGCTACACCTTC.

This clonotype was observed many times. J is TRBJ1-1 and V is TRBV20-1, with D perhaps TRBD1 (6 bases). The CDR3 spans 13 residues. Germline V gene data show CDR1 as DFQATT and CDR2 as SNEGSKA (reference sequence). The V end was cut by 5 bases, the J end by 3 bases, with 13 bases between. DNA of the CDR3: TGCAGTGCTGTCGGGACACCTGACACTGAAGCTTTCTTT. This gives the protein CSAVGTPDTEAFF.

The rearrangement uses TRBV7-3 and TRBJ1-1; D call uncertain. CDR1 and CDR2 from the germline V gene are SGHTA and FQGTGA. Trimming pared 0 bases from V and 3 bases from J, leaving 5 bases between. This CDR3 has 13 amino acids. The CDR3 sequence is CASSLTADTEAFF. The CDR3 nucleotides are TGTGCCAGCAGCTTAACGGCGGACACTGAAGCTTTCTTT.

Comments on this clonotype: A much more abundant neighbour one base away suggests this may be a read error. The CDR3 here is CDSSRDRLAEQYF. The CDR3 DNA follows: TGTGACAGCAGTCGGGACAGGCTGGCCGAGCAGTACTTC. The V gene is TRBV6-1, the J gene TRBJ2-7, with TRBD1 matching 8 bases. Germline lookup yields CDR1 MNHNS and CDR2 SASEGT. The CDR3 spans 13 residues.